Listed below are T cell receptor beta chains from one sample, sequenced in a study of Graves' ophthalmopathy and Graves' hyperthyroidism. TCRdb redid the calling of the multiplex PCR reads with MiXCR, one entry per CDR3 protein. The top ten clones hold approximately 3.2% of a sample with 400,000 to 500,000 distinct CDR3 sequences, more than 20% of them seen once. The sample consisted of peripheral blood. Every receptor here comes from a woman younger than 35 with stable Graves' hyperthyroidism. Both conserved end residues are part of each CDR3. Each record gives: J gene, V gene, D gene, clone size, CDR3 DNA, CDR3 protein. A D gene is named only where the DNA matches it firmly. Clone size is given for some rows only: seen once, a few or many times, or a class if the clone is expanded.

J gene: TRBJ1-5; V gene: TRBV7-8; D gene: .; clone size: many; CDR3 DNA: TGTGCCAGCAGCTCTACTCGGGCTTATAGCAATCAGCCCCAGCATTTT; CDR3 protein: CASSSTRAYSNQPQHF
J gene: TRBJ2-7; V gene: TRBV12-3/TRBV12-4; D gene: .; clone size: .; CDR3 DNA: TGTGCCAGCAGTTCCGAAAGGCAAGAGCAGTACTTC; CDR3 protein: CASSSERQEQYF
J gene: TRBJ2-7; V gene: TRBV4-1; D gene: .; clone size: few; CDR3 DNA: TGCGCCAGCAGCCAGGGGCTAAACGGACATCATTCCTACGAGCAGTACTTC; CDR3 protein: CASSQGLNGHHSYEQYF
J gene: TRBJ1-1; V gene: TRBV12-5; D gene: .; clone size: once; CDR3 DNA: TGTGCTAGTGGTTTAGTGAACACTGAAGCTTTCTTT; CDR3 protein: CASGLVNTEAFF
J gene: TRBJ1-2; V gene: TRBV28; D gene: .; clone size: .; CDR3 DNA: TGTGCCAGCACCGCTCCGGGGGACTATGGCTACACCTTC; CDR3 protein: CASTAPGDYGYTF
J gene: TRBJ1-2; V gene: TRBV7-9; D gene: .; clone size: .; CDR3 DNA: TGTGCCAGCAGCCCCGGTGAGGACCCTGGACTCTACACCTTC; CDR3 protein: CASSPGEDPGLYTF
J gene: TRBJ2-7; V gene: TRBV12-3/TRBV12-4; D gene: .; clone size: many; CDR3 DNA: TGTGCCAGCAGTTTAGTCCGGAACGAGCAGTACTTC; CDR3 protein: CASSLVRNEQYF
J gene: TRBJ2-7; V gene: TRBV5-1; D gene: TRBD2; clone size: many; CDR3 DNA: TGCGCCAGCAGCTTGACTAGCGGGAGTATCAACGAGCAGTACTTC; CDR3 protein: CASSLTSGSINEQYF
J gene: TRBJ2-7; V gene: TRBV10-3; D gene: .; clone size: many; CDR3 DNA: TGTGCCATCAGTGAGACAGGGAGTTCCTACGAGCAGTACTTC; CDR3 protein: CAISETGSSYEQYF
J gene: TRBJ1-2; V gene: TRBV12-3/TRBV12-4; D gene: TRBD1; clone size: many; CDR3 DNA: TGTGCCAGCAGTTTAAGGGCAGGGGGAAGCTATGGCTACACCTTC; CDR3 protein: CASSLRAGGSYGYTF
J gene: TRBJ2-5; V gene: TRBV6-1; D gene: .; clone size: .; CDR3 DNA: TGTGCCAGCAGTGAAGCGTTTTCCGGCGGGACCCAAGAGACCCAGTACTTC; CDR3 protein: CASSEAFSGGTQETQYF
J gene: TRBJ2-7; V gene: TRBV12-3/TRBV12-4; D gene: TRBD2; clone size: .; CDR3 DNA: TGTGCCAGCAGTTTCAGGGGTTTCGGACTAGCGGGAGGGCGCTCCTACGAGCAGTACTTC; CDR3 protein: CASSFRGFGLAGGRSYEQYF
J gene: TRBJ1-2; V gene: TRBV6-1; D gene: .; clone size: .; CDR3 DNA: TGTGCCAGCAGTACCTTCCGACCCTATGGCTACACCTTC; CDR3 protein: CASSTFRPYGYTF
J gene: TRBJ2-5; V gene: TRBV28; D gene: .; clone size: .; CDR3 DNA: TGTGCCAGCAGCCTCAAGATTTACCAAGAGACCCAGTACTTC; CDR3 protein: CASSLKIYQETQYF
J gene: TRBJ2-5; V gene: TRBV12-3/TRBV12-4; D gene: .; clone size: many; CDR3 DNA: TGTGCCAGCGCAGGTAGTGGGAAAGAGACCCAGTACTTC; CDR3 protein: CASAGSGKETQYF
J gene: TRBJ1-2; V gene: TRBV6-5; D gene: TRBD1; clone size: many; CDR3 DNA: TGTGCCAGCAGTCCAGGGGGCTTCAATGGCTACACCTTC; CDR3 protein: CASSPGGFNGYTF
J gene: TRBJ1-2; V gene: TRBV4-1; D gene: .; clone size: .; CDR3 DNA: TGCGCCAGCAGCCAAGGGACAGTAGTTGGCTATGGCTACACCTTC; CDR3 protein: CASSQGTVVGYGYTF
J gene: TRBJ1-1; V gene: TRBV29-1; D gene: .; clone size: many; CDR3 DNA: TGCAGCGTGTGGCAGGGTAAGCCTGAAGCTTTCTTT; CDR3 protein: CSVWQGKPEAFF
J gene: TRBJ2-7; V gene: TRBV12-3/TRBV12-4; D gene: .; clone size: many; CDR3 DNA: TGTGCCAGCAGTCCAACCGTTCGGGACGAGCAGTACTTC; CDR3 protein: CASSPTVRDEQYF
J gene: TRBJ2-3; V gene: TRBV28; D gene: .; clone size: many; CDR3 DNA: TGTGCCAGCAGTTTCTCCCTTGACCCAAAAGGATATGGACGCACAGATACGCAGTATTTT; CDR3 protein: CASSFSLDPKGYGRTDTQYF
J gene: TRBJ2-6; V gene: TRBV19; D gene: .; clone size: many; CDR3 DNA: TGTGCCAGTAGTATAACCCAGGCTGGGGCCAACGTCCTGACTTTC; CDR3 protein: CASSITQAGANVLTF
J gene: TRBJ2-7; V gene: TRBV7-8; D gene: .; clone size: many; CDR3 DNA: TGTGCCAGCAGCACCCCGCCGGACCCGATCCCCTACGAGCAGTACTTC; CDR3 protein: CASSTPPDPIPYEQYF
J gene: TRBJ1-6; V gene: TRBV18; D gene: .; clone size: few; CDR3 DNA: TGTGCCAGCTCACGACCCACCTTAAGCAGTTCACCCCTCCACTTT; CDR3 protein: CASSRPTLSSSPLHF
J gene: TRBJ1-1; V gene: TRBV5-6; D gene: TRBD1; clone size: many; CDR3 DNA: TGTGCCAGCAGCCCTGGACAGGGATGGGACACTGAAGCTTTCTTT; CDR3 protein: CASSPGQGWDTEAFF
J gene: TRBJ2-7; V gene: TRBV28; D gene: TRBD1; clone size: few; CDR3 DNA: TGTGCCAGCGATCCGACAGGGGGCTCTGACAAGCAGTACTTC; CDR3 protein: CASDPTGGSDKQYF
J gene: TRBJ2-5; V gene: TRBV6-5; D gene: TRBD1; clone size: many; CDR3 DNA: TGTGCCACATCACGGACAGGGGCCCAAGAGACCCAGTACTTC; CDR3 protein: CATSRTGAQETQYF
J gene: TRBJ2-5; V gene: TRBV25-1; D gene: .; clone size: many; CDR3 DNA: TGTGCCAGCAGTGAATTAGGGGGACCCGGCCAAGAGACCCAGTACTTC; CDR3 protein: CASSELGGPGQETQYF
J gene: TRBJ2-5; V gene: TRBV9; D gene: .; clone size: many; CDR3 DNA: TGTGCCAGCAGCGCCAGGACCAACCAAGAGACCCAGTACTTC; CDR3 protein: CASSARTNQETQYF
J gene: TRBJ2-5; V gene: TRBV7-2; D gene: .; clone size: many; CDR3 DNA: TGTGCCAGCAGCCTCCTCATGACTAGAACCCAGTACTTC; CDR3 protein: CASSLLMTRTQYF
J gene: TRBJ1-5; V gene: TRBV12-3/TRBV12-4; D gene: TRBD1; clone size: many; CDR3 DNA: TGTGCCAGCAGCCTAGAGGACAGGCTGTATCAGCCCCAGCATTTT; CDR3 protein: CASSLEDRLYQPQHF
J gene: TRBJ2-5; V gene: TRBV6-1; D gene: TRBD2; clone size: .; CDR3 DNA: TGTGCCAGCAACCGACTGGGGGGGGAAGAGACCCAGTACTTC; CDR3 protein: CASNRLGGEETQYF
J gene: TRBJ2-7; V gene: TRBV12-3/TRBV12-4; D gene: .; clone size: many; CDR3 DNA: TGTGCCAGCAGTTTTCAAGGGGGGTGGGACGAGCAGTACTTC; CDR3 protein: CASSFQGGWDEQYF
J gene: TRBJ2-7; V gene: TRBV6-1; D gene: .; clone size: many; CDR3 DNA: TGTGCCAGCAGTGAAGATCCCAGCGGGTCCTACGAGCAGTACTTC; CDR3 protein: CASSEDPSGSYEQYF
J gene: TRBJ2-2; V gene: TRBV6-1; D gene: .; clone size: few; CDR3 DNA: TGTGCCAGCAGTGAAGAGAAGGGGTCTAGCGGGGAGCTGTTTTTT; CDR3 protein: CASSEEKGSSGELFF
J gene: TRBJ2-2; V gene: TRBV7-8; D gene: TRBD1; clone size: many; CDR3 DNA: TGTGCCAGCAGCTCCTACAGGGGGCTGGATCCTAACACCGGGGAGCTGTTTTTT; CDR3 protein: CASSSYRGLDPNTGELFF
J gene: TRBJ1-2; V gene: TRBV19; D gene: .; clone size: many; CDR3 DNA: TGTGCCAAAAGTAGCCTGAGAGGGGATTATGGCTACACCTTC; CDR3 protein: CAKSSLRGDYGYTF
J gene: TRBJ1-2; V gene: TRBV12-3/TRBV12-4; D gene: TRBD1; clone size: .; CDR3 DNA: TGTGCCAGCAGTTCCTCCGGGACAGGGAACTATGGCTACACCTTC; CDR3 protein: CASSSSGTGNYGYTF
J gene: TRBJ2-5; V gene: TRBV20-1; D gene: .; clone size: many; CDR3 DNA: TGCAGTGGGGGAAAGTCAGGGGAAGAGACCCAGTACTTC; CDR3 protein: CSGGKSGEETQYF
J gene: TRBJ2-7; V gene: TRBV4-1; D gene: TRBD2; clone size: .; CDR3 DNA: TGCGCCAGCAGCCAAGATACGGGAGCTAGCGGGAGTACCTACGAGCAGTACTTC; CDR3 protein: CASSQDTGASGSTYEQYF
J gene: TRBJ1-2; V gene: TRBV7-8; D gene: .; clone size: .; CDR3 DNA: TGTGCCAGCAGCTTCTCTAAGGCGCAGCTTGGCTACACCTTC; CDR3 protein: CASSFSKAQLGYTF
J gene: TRBJ1-3; V gene: TRBV19; D gene: TRBD1; clone size: many; CDR3 DNA: TGTGCCAGTACCTTCTTGACAGGGAGCTCTGGAAACACCATATATTTT; CDR3 protein: CASTFLTGSSGNTIYF
J gene: TRBJ2-5; V gene: TRBV20-1; D gene: .; clone size: .; CDR3 DNA: TGCAGTGCCACGCACCCGGCACCCCAGTACCAAGAGACCCAGTACTTC; CDR3 protein: CSATHPAPQYQETQYF
J gene: TRBJ1-6; V gene: TRBV20-1; D gene: .; clone size: few; CDR3 DNA: TGCAGTGCTCGCCTGGAGGGTAGTGGCGACAGTTCACCCCTCCACTTT; CDR3 protein: CSARLEGSGDSSPLHF
J gene: TRBJ1-2; V gene: TRBV6-1; D gene: .; clone size: .; CDR3 DNA: TGTGCCAGCAGTGAAGCTGAGCAGAACTATGGCTACACCTTC; CDR3 protein: CASSEAEQNYGYTF
J gene: TRBJ1-5; V gene: TRBV6-1; D gene: .; clone size: many; CDR3 DNA: TGTGCCAGCAGTACAATTATCTACAATCAGCCCCAGCATTTT; CDR3 protein: CASSTIIYNQPQHF
J gene: TRBJ2-7; V gene: TRBV6-2/TRBV6-3; D gene: TRBD2; clone size: many; CDR3 DNA: TGTGCCAGCAGTTCCCTCGTTCGGGAGGTGTCCTACGAGCAGTACTTC; CDR3 protein: CASSSLVREVSYEQYF
J gene: TRBJ2-7; V gene: TRBV5-1; D gene: .; clone size: many; CDR3 DNA: TGCGCCAGCAGCCCAGGGGTTCTGGCCTACGAGCAGTACTTC; CDR3 protein: CASSPGVLAYEQYF
J gene: TRBJ1-5; V gene: TRBV12-3/TRBV12-4; D gene: TRBD1; clone size: many; CDR3 DNA: TGTGCCAGCAGGAGGACAGGGGCAACCAATCAGCCCCAGCATTTT; CDR3 protein: CASRRTGATNQPQHF
J gene: TRBJ1-2; V gene: TRBV19; D gene: .; clone size: many; CDR3 DNA: TGTGCCAGTAGTATGCGGACCAGGAACCATGGCTACACCTTC; CDR3 protein: CASSMRTRNHGYTF
J gene: TRBJ1-5; V gene: TRBV24-1; D gene: .; clone size: many; CDR3 DNA: TGTGCCACCACCCTTCGTCTGAAGGATAGCAATCAGCCCCAGCATTTT; CDR3 protein: CATTLRLKDSNQPQHF
J gene: TRBJ1-1; V gene: TRBV6-7; D gene: TRBD1; clone size: many; CDR3 DNA: TGTGCCAGCAGTTACGGGACAGCCATGAACACTGAAGCTTTCTTT; CDR3 protein: CASSYGTAMNTEAFF
J gene: TRBJ2-5; V gene: TRBV6-1; D gene: .; clone size: many; CDR3 DNA: TGTGCCAGCGGCCGGGAGACCCAGTACTTC; CDR3 protein: CASGRETQYF